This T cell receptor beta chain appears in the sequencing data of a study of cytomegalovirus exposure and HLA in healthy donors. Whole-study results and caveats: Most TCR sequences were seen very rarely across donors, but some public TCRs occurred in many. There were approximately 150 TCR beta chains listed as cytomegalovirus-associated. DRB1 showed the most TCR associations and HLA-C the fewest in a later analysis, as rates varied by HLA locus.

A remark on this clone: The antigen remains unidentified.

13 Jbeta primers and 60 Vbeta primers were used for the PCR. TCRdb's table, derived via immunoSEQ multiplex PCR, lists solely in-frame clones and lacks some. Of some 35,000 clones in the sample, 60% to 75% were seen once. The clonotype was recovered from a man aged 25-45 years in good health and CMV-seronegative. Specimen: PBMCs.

The chain's CDR3 is CAISESRSNTEAFF. The CDR3 coding sequence is TGTGCCATCAGTGAGTCCAGATCGAACACTGAAGCTTTCTTT. The chain employs TRBV10-3 and TRBJ1-1; D gene unclear. Trimming took off 0 bases at V and 1 base at J, with 6 bases between the two ends. The CDR3 sequence is 14 residues long. CDR1 is ENHRY and CDR2 is SYGVKD in the germline V gene.